The next 16 T cell receptor beta chains were all read from a single sample in a study of T cell repertoires in cytomegalovirus infection. These receptors' antigens are unknown. From the reads, TCRdb called clonotypes with MiXCR, one entry per CDR3 protein. The repertoire consists of about 920,000 distinct CDR3 sequences, with 30% to 40% occurring once and the leading ten covering 11% to 15%. The sequencing here drew on cultured CD8+ T cells from PBMCs, taken from culture after CMV antigen stimulation. These TCRs come from a human donor in good health (CMV status not recorded). Some clones in this sample may be carry-over from other donors' samples.

There are a few counts of this clonotype. The gene calls are TRBV7-9 and TRBJ1-1; D perhaps matches TRBD1 (5 bases). Looked up from germline, CDR1 is SEHNR and CDR2 is FQNEAQ (reference sequence). This CDR3 is 15 amino acids long. The V gene lost 3 bases and the J gene lost 5 bases, with 16 bases spanning the gap. DNA of the CDR3: TGTGCCAGCAGCTTTAATATGGGACCTAGGACTGAAGCTTTCTTT. This translates into CASSFNMGPRTEAFF.

This clonotype has just a few counts. The rearrangement joins TRBV9 to TRBJ1-1; possibly TRBD1 for D (6 bases). V lost 0 bases, J lost 4 bases, and 10 bases lay in between. The CDR3 runs 14 residues. CDR1 SGDLS and CDR2 YYNGEE come from the germline V gene. The CDR3 spells CASSVAGGPTEAFF. CDR3 DNA: TGTGCCAGCAGCGTAGCTGGGGGCCCCACTGAAGCTTTCTTT.

This clonotype appeared a few times. V gene TRBV6-5 combines with J gene TRBJ2-3, with D maybe TRBD1 (6 bases). The length of the CDR3 is 14 residues. From germline, CDR1 is MNHEY and CDR2 SVGAGI. V was clipped by 4 bases and J by 4 bases, with 12 bases between them. CDR3 sequence reads: CASSLQGLPDTQYF. CDR3 coding DNA: TGTGCCAGCAGTTTACAGGGTTTACCAGATACGCAGTATTTT.

V usage is TRBV10-3 and J usage is TRBJ1-3; 7 nucleotides agree with TRBD1. The V gene's germline CDR1 is ENHRY and CDR2 SYGVKD. The V gene end was trimmed by 9 bases and the J gene end by 0 bases; junction bases not matched to a gene: 8. CDR3 length: 15 amino acids. The CDR3, as DNA: TGTGCCATTTTGACAGGGTCTCACTCTGGAAACACCATATATTTT. Protein: CAILTGSHSGNTIYF.

The chain links TRBV27 to TRBJ2-2; D possibly matches TRBD1 or TRBD2 (5 bases each). CDR3 size: 14 residues. The germline V gene has CDR1 MNHEY and CDR2 SMNVEV (reference sequence). Deletions cut 6 bases from V and 12 bases from J, with 20 bases between. This CDR3 is CASSKPDGEGKLFF. CDR3 in DNA: TGTGCCAGCAGCAAACCCGATGGCGAGGGGAAGCTGTTTTTT.

V and J are TRBV4-1 and TRBJ1-1; weak D call: TRBD1 (5 bases). Germline V lookup: CDR1 MGHRA, CDR2 YSYEKL. The CDR3 runs 14 residues. Trimming removed 3 bases at V and 5 bases at J, with 13 bases between. CDR3 DNA sequence: TGCGCCAGCAGCCAGGGGGGGGGGAGAACTGAAGCTTTCTTT. It specifies CASSQGGGRTEAFF.

This clonotype was detected only a few times. The J gene is TRBJ2-1, the V gene TRBV6-1, with TRBD2 matching over 7 bases. Germline V gene lookup returns CDR1 MNHNS and CDR2 SASEGT. CDR3 length: 14 amino acids. V gave up 3 bases and J gave up 8 bases; unmatched junction bases: 7. CDR3 nucleotides: TGTGCCAGCAGTGACGAGGCGGGGGTGGATGAGCAGTTCTTC. Residues: CASSDEAGVDEQFF.

This clonotype has a handful of counts. The V call is TRBV19, the J call TRBJ2-3; D might be TRBD1 (5 bases). Trimming pared 1 base from V and 3 bases from J, leaving 8 bases between. The germline V gene encodes CDR1 LNHDA and CDR2 SQIVND (reference sequence). The CDR3 has 14 residues. The CDR3 protein is CASSIGGPTDTQYF. The CDR3 region has the DNA TGTGCCAGTAGTATAGGGGGCCCAACAGATACGCAGTATTTT.

This clonotype was detected many times. V usage is TRBV12-5 and J usage is TRBJ2-7, with D unclear. Deletions cut 6 bases from V and 3 bases from J, with 15 bases between. Per germline, CDR1 LGHNT and CDR2 FRNRAP. CDR3 length: 14 amino acids. The CDR3 protein is CASGLDGTLYEQYF. CDR3 sequence (DNA): TGTGCTAGTGGCCTCGACGGCACCCTCTACGAGCAGTACTTC.

This clonotype was counted between two and nine times. The V gene is TRBV12-3 or TRBV12-4, the J gene TRBJ2-3, with TRBD2 matching 8 bases. V lost 7 bases to trimming and J lost 3 bases; unmatched junction nucleotides: 21. The CDR3 runs 19 residues. DNA of the CDR3: TGTGCCAGCACCTCGCCGACTAGCGAGACTTCGAGCTTAACAGATACGCAGTATTTT. Translating gives CASTSPTSETSSLTDTQYF.

This CDR3 reads CASMDRAVFQPQHF. Written as DNA, the CDR3 is TGTGCCAGCATGGACAGGGCAGTGTTTCAGCCCCAGCATTTT. V usage is TRBV6-2 or TRBV6-3 and J usage is TRBJ1-5; 8 positions match TRBD1. Trimming cost V 7 bases and J 6 bases; bases outside gene matches: 8. The V gene's germline CDR1 is MNHEY and CDR2 SVGEGT. The CDR3 consists of 14 residues.

This sequence joins TRBV12-3 or TRBV12-4 and TRBJ2-1; D is perhaps TRBD1 or TRBD2 (5 bases each). This CDR3 has 13 residues. Trimming took 6 bases from V and 4 from J, leaving 10 bases between them. This chain's CDR3 is CASRGPAYNEQFF. Here the CDR3 DNA reads TGTGCCAGCAGGGGACCTGCTTACAATGAGCAGTTCTTC.

This chain joins TRBV4-2 and TRBJ2-1, with 10 positions matching TRBD2. Germline trimming cut 0 bases from V and 4 bases from J; bases unmatched to any gene: 6. This CDR3 comprises 17 residues. From germline, CDR1 is LGHNA and CDR2 YNFKEQ. CDR3 DNA: TGTGCCAGCAGCCAAGACCTGCTAGCGGGGGCGTACAATGAGCAGTTCTTC. Its protein product is CASSQDLLAGAYNEQFF.

The V call is TRBV19, the J call TRBJ1-5; no definite D call. Germline V gene lookup returns CDR1 LNHDA and CDR2 SQIVND (reference sequence). V was clipped by 5 bases and J by 7 bases, with 9 bases between them. CDR3 size: 12 residues. The CDR3 sequence: CASSPLVQPQHF. CDR3 nucleotide sequence: TGTGCCAGTAGTCCCCTTGTGCAGCCCCAGCATTTT.

This clonotype has a handful of counts. The rearrangement uses TRBV19 and TRBJ2-1; no clear D gene. V was pared by 5 bases and J by 6 bases, with 11 bases between. This CDR3 region has 13 residues. The germline gives CDR1 LNHDA, CDR2 SQIVND (reference sequence). The CDR3 sequence is CASSWLDLNEQFF. The CDR3 DNA sequence: TGTGCCAGTAGTTGGTTAGATCTCAATGAGCAGTTCTTC.

The genes are TRBV10-1 and TRBJ2-4; the D is unclear. The CDR3 loop spans 14 amino acids. Trimming shortened V by 2 bases and J by 8 bases, and 13 bases separated the two germline ends. The V gene's germline CDR1 is WNHNN and CDR2 SYGVQD (reference sequence). The CDR3 protein is CASSEGRREDIQYF. In DNA, the CDR3 is TGCGCCAGCAGTGAGGGTCGCCGAGAGGACATTCAGTACTTC.